The next 26 T cell receptor beta chains were all read from a single sample in a study of regulatory T cells in long-lasting Graves disease. Combining iRepertoire HTBI primers with Arm-PCR of CDR3 regions, the authors built TCR beta libraries. A single record per CDR3 protein comes from TCRdb applying MiXCR to the multiplex PCR reads. The sample yields 700,000 or so distinct CDR3 sequences, 30% seen once. This sample's time point: persistent/refractory GD, antithyroid drugs over 5 years with positive TRAb. Extracted RNA from PBMCs served as the source of the TCR library. The sequences come from peripheral blood mononuclear cells (PBMCs), collected when the disease was refractory, from a patient treated with antithyroid drugs. The origin of the receptors is a female donor with Graves disease.

The chain has TRBV9 and TRBJ2-7; D may match TRBD1 or TRBD2 (5 bases each). Germline CDR1 SGDLS, CDR2 YYNGEE. The V gene lost 3 bases and the J gene lost 0 bases, with 13 bases spanning the gap. This CDR3 comprises 15 residues. For the CDR3, the DNA is TGTGCCAGCAGCGCCGGGACGGCGAGCTCCTACGAGCAGTACTTC. Translated, it gives CASSAGTASSYEQYF. Supplemented by reference TRBV9 and TRBJ2-7, the full variable domain reads DSGVTQTPKHLITATGQRVTLRCSPRSGDLSVYWYQQSLDQGLQFLIQYYNGEERAKGNILERFSAQQFPDLHSELNLSSLELGDSALYFCASSAGTASSYEQYFGPGTRLTVT.

This clonotype occurred a few times. The chain couples TRBV19 to TRBJ1-2, with TRBD1 matching over 7 bases. This CDR3 has 15 residues. With V trimmed by 0 bases and J by 4 bases, 5 bases remained unmatched. Germline assignment: CDR1 LNHDA and CDR2 SQIVND (reference sequence). The CDR3 loop is CASSIDRDRAYGYTF. In nucleotides, the CDR3 is TGTGCCAGTAGTATAGATCGTGACAGGGCCTATGGCTACACCTTC.

The rearrangement links TRBV6-1 to TRBJ1-2; possibly TRBD1 for D (6 bases). This CDR3 has 14 amino acids. With 6 bases removed from V and 3 bases from J, the gap between germline ends came to 14 bases. Germline CDR1 MNHNS, CDR2 SASEGT. The DNA of the CDR3 is TGTGCCAGCAGGCGCGTACAGGGCGACTATGGCTACACCTTC. It yields the protein CASRRVQGDYGYTF.

Comments on this clonotype: An end of the junction differs from the germline gene, which may be a read error. The chain employs TRBV12-3 or TRBV12-4 and TRBJ2-1; possibly TRBD2 for D (6 bases). The CDR3 is 15 amino acids. In DNA, the CDR3 is TGTGCCAGCAAACTCCGGGACTTGCCCTACAGTGAGCAGTTCTTC. Translated, it gives CASKLRDLPYSEQFF.

The chain uses TRBV29-1 and TRBJ2-7, with D uncertain. Trimming took off 3 bases at V and 0 bases at J, with 9 bases between the two ends. This CDR3 is 13 amino acids long. Germline V lookup: CDR1 SQVTM, CDR2 ANQGSEA. The CDR3, as DNA: TGCAGCGTTGACGGCAGGAGCTCCTACGAGCAGTACTTC. This gives the protein CSVDGRSSYEQYF.

The chain carries TRBV6-1 and TRBJ1-5; 7 bases fit TRBD1. The CDR3 spans 13 residues. CDR1 is MNHNS, CDR2 SASEGT, per germline. The V gene end was trimmed by 6 bases and the J gene end by 4 bases; junction bases not matched to a gene: 3. The CDR3 bases are TGTGCCAGCAGAAACAGGGGAAATCAGCCCCAGCATTTT. Translation gives CASRNRGNQPQHF.

The chain carries TRBV15 and TRBJ1-4, with 11 nucleotides matching TRBD1. The CDR3 length is 15 residues. The germline gives CDR1 LNHNV, CDR2 YYDKDF (reference sequence). The ends lost 5 bases at V and 8 bases at J; junction bases unmatched: 7. CDR3 sequence (DNA): TGTGCCACCAGCGGCCCTGGACAGGGGGCGGAAAAACTGTTTTTT. As protein: CATSGPGQGAEKLFF. The full variable domain, in which reference TRBV15 and TRBJ1-4 provide the parts outside the CDR3, is DAMVIQNPRYQVTQFGKPVTLSCSQTLNHNVMYWYQQKSSQAPKLLFHYYDKDFNNEADTPDNFQSRRPNTSFCFLDIRSPGLGDTAMYLCATSGPGQGAEKLFFGSGTQLSVL.

The chain has TRBV27 and TRBJ1-1; no reliable D call. The germline CDR1 and CDR2 sequences are MNHEY and SMNVEV (reference sequence). V lost 1 base to trimming and J lost 4 bases, with 10 bases between them. This CDR3 is 14 amino acids long. The CDR3 sequence is CASSLLADLTEAFF. CDR3 in DNA: TGTGCCAGCAGTTTATTGGCGGATCTCACTGAAGCTTTCTTT.

This chain connects TRBV5-1 to TRBJ1-6, with D maybe TRBD1 (5 bases). The germline CDR1 and CDR2 sequences are SGHRS and YFSETQ. Trimming removed 0 bases at V and 10 bases at J, with 11 bases between. The CDR3 totals 14 residues. In DNA, the CDR3 is TGCGCCAGCAGCTTGGCCTTGGGGGACTCACCCCTCCACTTT. Translation: CASSLALGDSPLHF.

This clonotype was seen at least ten times. V is TRBV11-2 and J is TRBJ2-7, with a weak D call TRBD1 (5 bases). The germline gives CDR1 SGHAT, CDR2 FQNNGV. V lost 1 base and J lost 5, with 12 bases in between. The CDR3 is 14 residues long. The CDR3 sequence: CASSLGHGRDEQYF. In DNA form, the CDR3 reads TGTGCCAGCAGCTTAGGGCATGGCAGGGACGAGCAGTACTTC.

This clonotype has more than one count but fewer than ten. The J gene is TRBJ1-4, the V gene TRBV20-1; 10 bases are shared with TRBD1. Trimming cost V 6 bases and J 5 bases; bases outside gene matches: 3. The germline V gene has CDR1 DFQATT and CDR2 SNEGSKA (reference sequence). The CDR3 loop spans 13 amino acids. CDR3 amino acids: CSAPGQGNEKLFF. The CDR3 coding sequence is TGCAGTGCGCCGGGACAGGGGAATGAAAAACTGTTTTTT.

This clonotype was counted only a few times. This sequence joins TRBV5-1 and TRBJ1-1, with D possibly TRBD1 on 5 matching bases. V was trimmed by 2 bases and J by 4 bases, leaving 9 bases between them. Germline-derived CDR1 and CDR2 are SGHRS and YFSETQ. The CDR3 consists of 13 residues. CDR3 DNA sequence: TGCGCCAGCAGCTTACCAGGGTTCACTGAAGCTTTCTTT. This codes for CASSLPGFTEAFF.

This clonotype was seen a few times. The chain links TRBV3-1 to TRBJ1-4; 9 nucleotides agree with TRBD1. Germline V gene sequence: CDR1 LGHDT, CDR2 YNNKEL (reference sequence). Unmatched junction bases numbered 8, after V lost 2 bases and J lost 7 bases. CDR3 length equals 16 residues. The CDR3 loop is CASSQRVGQGFEKLFF. For the CDR3, the DNA is TGTGCCAGCAGCCAAAGGGTAGGACAGGGGTTTGAAAAACTGTTTTTT.

This clonotype was seen repeatedly, ten times or more. DNA for the CDR3: TGCAGTGCTAGAGATCGACAGCCCTACGAGCAGTACTTC. This gives the protein CSARDRQPYEQYF. The J gene is TRBJ2-7, the V gene TRBV20-1, with D possibly matching TRBD1 (5 bases). The CDR3 has 13 residues. In germline, CDR1 is DFQATT, CDR2 SNEGSKA (reference sequence). Deletions cut 0 bases from V and 2 bases from J, with 8 bases between.

This clonotype was picked up many times. This chain connects TRBV28 to TRBJ1-2; TRBD1 might be the D (5 bases). This CDR3 region has 14 residues. CDR1 is MDHEN, CDR2 SYDVKM, per germline. Trimming took off 5 bases at V and 6 bases at J, with 16 bases between the two ends. The CDR3 DNA is TGTGCCAGCAGTAAAGGGGTACAAGGGAATGGCTACACCTTC. Its protein is CASSKGVQGNGYTF.

This chain connects TRBV5-1 to TRBJ2-2; D unclear. The CDR3 is 18 residues long. Germline CDR1 is SGHRS and CDR2 is YFSETQ. The V gene lost 1 base and the J gene lost 4 bases, with 20 bases spanning the gap. The CDR3 spells CASSLKGDRPLGTGELFF. CDR3 in DNA: TGCGCCAGCAGCTTGAAGGGTGACCGACCGTTGGGCACCGGGGAGCTGTTTTTT.

This rearrangement joins TRBV10-3 to TRBJ2-7; 10 nucleotides match TRBD1. The ends lost 11 bases at V and 4 bases at J; junction bases unmatched: 8. The CDR3 length is 13 residues. CDR1 and CDR2 (germline): ENHRY, SYGVKD. CDR3 protein: CALGGDRGYEQYF. CDR3 DNA sequence: TGTGCCTTGGGGGGGGACAGGGGTTACGAGCAGTACTTC.

V usage is TRBV11-2 and J usage is TRBJ1-6, with TRBD1 as a possible D gene (5 bases). V lost 5 bases to trimming and J lost 5 bases, with 13 bases between them. CDR3 size: 15 residues. CDR1 is SGHAT, CDR2 FQNNGV, per germline. CDR3 nucleotides: TGTGCCAGCAGCCCACAGGACCCGAATAATTCACCCCTCCACTTT. Residues: CASSPQDPNNSPLHF.

The V call is TRBV7-3, the J call TRBJ1-2; D remains unclear. Germline values: CDR1 SGHTA, CDR2 FQGTGA. The CDR3 runs to 15 residues. V was pared by 5 bases and J by 0 bases, with 13 bases between. CDR3 DNA sequence: TGTGCCAGCAGCCAAGGTGCAGATTCTAACTATGGCTACACCTTC. It translates to CASSQGADSNYGYTF. The variable domain in full, completed from reference TRBV7-3 and TRBJ1-2, reads GAGVSQTPSNKVTEKGKYVELRCDPISGHTALYWYRQSLGQGPEFLIYFQGTGAADDSGLPNDRFFAVRPEGSVSTLKIQRTERGDSAVYLCASSQGADSNYGYTFGSGTRLTVV.

In its sample, this clonotype was seen a few times. The gene calls are TRBV20-1 and TRBJ1-5, with D possibly being TRBD1 (6 bases). Germline lookup yields CDR1 DFQATT and CDR2 SNEGSKA (reference sequence). Between the trimmed V and J ends, which lost 6 bases and 8 bases, there was a span of 17 bases. The CDR3 spans 13 residues. The CDR3 sequence is CSATNRAREPQHF. The CDR3 nucleotides are TGCAGTGCCACTAACAGGGCCCGGGAGCCCCAGCATTTT.

The gene calls are TRBV18 and TRBJ2-1, with a tentative D call TRBD2 (5 bases). Germline loops: CDR1 KGHSH, CDR2 LQKENI. Trimming pared 2 bases from V and 8 bases from J, leaving 16 bases between. The CDR3 runs 15 residues. In DNA form, the CDR3 reads TGTGCCAGCTCACCAAGGGAGTTGACGTTTCATGAGCAGTTCTTC. Its translation: CASSPRELTFHEQFF. Full variable domain (rest looked up from reference TRBV18 and TRBJ2-1): NAGVMQNPRHLVRRRGQEARLRCSPMKGHSHVYWYRQLPEEGLKFMVYLQKENIIDESGMPKERFSAEFPKEGPSILRIQQVVRGDSAAYFCASSPRELTFHEQFFGPGTRLTVL.

This clonotype was seen repeatedly, ten times or more. This chain links TRBV2 with TRBJ1-1; possible D gene TRBD1, 5 bases. Germline V gives CDR1 SNHLY, CDR2 FYNNEI. The CDR3 totals 13 residues. Deletions cut 8 bases from V and 1 base from J, with 11 bases between. CDR3 residues: CASGGLANTEAFF. In nucleotides, the CDR3 is TGTGCCAGCGGGGGATTAGCGAACACTGAAGCTTTCTTT.

This clonotype was observed a single time. V usage is TRBV18 and J usage is TRBJ1-1, with TRBD1 as a possible D gene (5 bases). CDR3 length equals 15 residues. Germline V lookup: CDR1 KGHSH, CDR2 LQKENI. The V gene lost 1 base and the J gene lost 0 bases, with 9 bases spanning the gap. CDR3 nucleotides: TGTGCCAGCTCACCACGCGACAGTCTGAACACTGAAGCTTTCTTT. Its protein product is CASSPRDSLNTEAFF.

This clonotype was recorded once. The chain joins TRBV2 to TRBJ1-1, with no clear D. Trimming cost V 0 bases and J 3 bases, with 14 bases left between them. From germline, CDR1 is SNHLY and CDR2 FYNNEI. The CDR3 contains 16 residues. As DNA, the CDR3 is TGTGCCAGCAGTGAAGCGCCTCAGCCCTTGGACACTGAAGCTTTCTTT. Encoded protein: CASSEAPQPLDTEAFF.

This chain connects TRBV29-1 to TRBJ1-1; the D gene is possibly TRBD1 (5 bases). V was trimmed by 7 bases and J by 0 bases, leaving 12 bases between them. The CDR3 is made up of 13 amino acids. CDR1 and CDR2 (germline): SQVTM, ANQGSEA. CDR3 coding DNA: TGCAGCGCGGCAGGGAGGCTGAACACTGAAGCTTTCTTT. Translated, it gives CSAAGRLNTEAFF.

This clonotype showed up just a few times. The chain has TRBV28 and TRBJ2-2, with 12 bases that match TRBD2. J was trimmed by 3 bases and V by 6 bases; bases with no gene match: 11. The CDR3 runs 18 residues. Germline CDR1 is MDHEN and CDR2 is SYDVKM. The CDR3 DNA is TGTGCCAGCAGCCGCGATTCTAGCGGGAGGGGGGACACCGGGGAGCTGTTTTTT. Its protein is CASSRDSSGRGDTGELFF.